Listed below are T cell receptor beta chains from one sample, sequenced in a study of blood T cell repertoires in COVID-19. Libraries were prepared by immunoSEQ multiplex PCR; TCRdb keeps only in-frame clonotypes and omits some of them. Of 140,000 to 150,000 clones listed, around 89% are singletons. The material sequenced was peripheral blood. These receptors all stem from a man younger than 35 with COVID-19, enrolled during active disease. CDR3s include the opening cysteine and the closing phenylalanine or tryptophan. The D gene is left open where the match is weak. A clone size is listed for some rows: how often the clone was seen (once, few, many), or a class if it is expanded.

J	size	D	V	DNA	CDR3
TRBJ1-1	-	-	TRBV12-3/TRBV12-4	TGTGCCAGCAGTTTTAGGGGAATCGGCGTAGCTTTCTTT	CASSFRGIGVAFF
TRBJ2-4	-	-	TRBV4-1	TGCGCCAGCAGCCACCCGCAACGGGACTCCAAAAACATTCAGTACTTC	CASSHPQRDSKNIQYF
TRBJ2-7	-	TRBD2	TRBV5-8	TGTGCCAGCAGCTTTGTCATCCGAGCGGGAGATTTCTACGAGCAGTACTTC	CASSFVIRAGDFYEQYF
TRBJ1-3	-	-	TRBV5-4	TGTGCCAGCAGCCCCGGACAAGGATTCTCTGGAAACACCATATATTTT	CASSPGQGFSGNTIYF
TRBJ1-3	once	-	TRBV2	TGTGCCAGCAGTGAAGCGCACGACAGAAGAAACACCATATATTTT	CASSEAHDRRNTIYF
TRBJ2-1	-	TRBD2	TRBV27	TGTGCCAGCAGTTTACGGGCGGCGGGAGCGGGCAATGAGCAGTTCTTC	CASSLRAAGAGNEQFF
TRBJ2-7	-	-	TRBV5-1	TGCGCCAGCAAGATCGGAGCGGACCCCTACGAGCAGTACTTC	CASKIGADPYEQYF
TRBJ2-1	-	TRBD2	TRBV27	TGTGCCAGCAGTTATTCCGGGACTAGCGGGAACGCTTCCTACAATGAGCAGTTCTTC	CASSYSGTSGNASYNEQFF
TRBJ2-1	-	-	TRBV7-2	TGTGCCAGCAGCTTAAGGAGGGACCTACGGTCGGTTGAGCAGTTCTTC	CASSLRRDLRSVEQFF
TRBJ1-1	-	-	TRBV7-2	TGTGCCAGCAGCTTATGGGGGCAGGGCACTGAAGCTTTCTTT	CASSLWGQGTEAFF
TRBJ1-2	-	TRBD1	TRBV27	TGTGCCAGCAGTTTACTAGAGGGGGCGGGGGGCTACACCTTC	CASSLLEGAGGYTF
TRBJ2-1	-	TRBD2	TRBV12-5	TGTGCTAGTGGCCTAACCTCACTAGCGGCGCTTTACAATGAGCAGTTCTTC	CASGLTSLAALYNEQFF
TRBJ2-1	-	TRBD1	TRBV5-4	TGTGCCAGCAGCTACCTAGCAGGGACAGGCGACAATGAGCAGTTCTTC	CASSYLAGTGDNEQFF
TRBJ1-5	-	-	TRBV28	TGTGCCAGCAGCTCGTTTGTTGGGGGAGGGAATCAGCCCCAGCATTTT	CASSSFVGGGNQPQHF
TRBJ2-2	-	TRBD1	TRBV9	TGTGCCAGCAGCTCCCCGGGACAGGGAGGTGCCGGGGAGCTGTTTTTT	CASSSPGQGGAGELFF
TRBJ2-7	-	-	TRBV19	TGTGCCAGTAGTATAGATCGGACAGCCGAGCAGTACTTC	CASSIDRTAEQYF
TRBJ2-2	-	-	TRBV7-9	TGTGCCAGCAGCTGGCCCTGGGCGGGGATGTCGTACACCGGGGAGCTGTTTTTT	CASSWPWAGMSYTGELFF
TRBJ2-7	-	TRBD1	TRBV24-1	TGTGCCATCGGACAGGGGGAGTACGAGCAGTACTTC	CAIGQGEYEQYF
TRBJ2-5	-	TRBD1	TRBV24-1	TGTGCCACCAGTGATTTCTCTACAGGGGCACAAGAGACCCAGTACTTC	CATSDFSTGAQETQYF
TRBJ2-5	-	TRBD2	TRBV7-2	TGTGCCAGCAGCCCCCCGGGGGGGCTCATGGCGACCCAGTACTTC	CASSPPGGLMATQYF
TRBJ2-4	-	-	TRBV27	TGTGCCAGCAGTCCAAGGGCGGGCCTACGGGCGTCCAAAAACATTCAGTACTTC	CASSPRAGLRASKNIQYF
TRBJ2-7	-	-	TRBV20-1	TGCAGTGCCCTGGTCCTATACGAGCAGTACTTC	CSALVLYEQYF
TRBJ2-1	-	-	TRBV15	TGTGCCACCAGCAGAGATCGTGCTAGCTACAATGAGCAGTTCTTC	CATSRDRASYNEQFF
TRBJ2-1	-	TRBD1	TRBV5-4	TGTGCCAGCAGCTTCGACAGGGGTGTCGATGAGCAGTTCTTC	CASSFDRGVDEQFF
TRBJ2-7	-	-	TRBV15	TGTGCCACCAGCAGAGGTTACGGACCGGAGCGGGTAAGCTCCTACGAGCAGTACTTC	CATSRGYGPERVSSYEQYF
TRBJ1-1	-	TRBD1	TRBV5-6	TGTGCCAGCAGCTCGGACAGGGATCCTGAAGCTTTCTTT	CASSSDRDPEAFF